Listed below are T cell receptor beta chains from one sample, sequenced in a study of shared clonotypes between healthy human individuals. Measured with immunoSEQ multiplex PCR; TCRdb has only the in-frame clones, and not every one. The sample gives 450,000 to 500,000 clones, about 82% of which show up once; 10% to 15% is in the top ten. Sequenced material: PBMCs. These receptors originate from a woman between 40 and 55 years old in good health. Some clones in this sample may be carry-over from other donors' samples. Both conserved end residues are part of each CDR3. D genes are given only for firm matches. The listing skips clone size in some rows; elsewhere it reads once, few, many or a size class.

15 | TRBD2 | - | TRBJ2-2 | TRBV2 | TGTGCCAGCAGGAAGGTAGCGGGCGGGAACGGGGAGCTGTTTTTT | CASRKVAGGNGELFF
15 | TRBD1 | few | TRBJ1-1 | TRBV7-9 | TGTGCCAGCAGCTTGGGACAGGGGGAAGACACTGAAGCTTTCTTT | CASSLGQGEDTEAFF
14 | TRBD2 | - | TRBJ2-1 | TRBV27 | TGTGCCAGCAGTAATATAGCGGGATCGAATGAGCAGTTCTTC | CASSNIAGSNEQFF
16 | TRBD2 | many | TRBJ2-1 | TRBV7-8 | TGTGCCAGCAGCTTAAATGGTCTAGCGGGCTACAATGAGCAGTTCTTC | CASSLNGLAGYNEQFF
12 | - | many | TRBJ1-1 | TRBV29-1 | TGCAGCGTTGAAGGTTTGAACACTGAAGCTTTCTTT | CSVEGLNTEAFF
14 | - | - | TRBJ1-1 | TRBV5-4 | TGTGCCAGCAGCCCGGAGCGGGCCAACACTGAAGCTTTCTTT | CASSPERANTEAFF
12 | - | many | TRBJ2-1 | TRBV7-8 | TGTGCCAGCAGCCCCCGACAGAATGAGCAGTTCTTC | CASSPRQNEQFF
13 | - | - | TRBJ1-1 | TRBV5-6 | TGTGCCAGCAGCCGGGCAGCGGGGACTGAAGCTTTCTTT | CASSRAAGTEAFF
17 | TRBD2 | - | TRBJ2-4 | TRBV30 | TGTGCCTGGAGTGTTGGGATGGGACTAGCGGGGGGGAACATTCAGTACTTC | CAWSVGMGLAGGNIQYF
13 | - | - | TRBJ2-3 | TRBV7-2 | TGTGCCAGCAGCTCCTTTAGCACAGATACGCAGTATTTT | CASSSFSTDTQYF
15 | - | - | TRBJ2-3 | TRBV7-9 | TGTGCCAGCAGCGCGAGCGGCCGCAGCACAGATACGCAGTATTTT | CASSASGRSTDTQYF
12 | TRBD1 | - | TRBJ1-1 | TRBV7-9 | TGTGCCAGCAGCCGGAGACAGGGGAGAGCTTTCTTT | CASSRRQGRAFF
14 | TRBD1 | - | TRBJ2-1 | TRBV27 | TGTGCCAGCAGGTTGGACAGGTTATACAATGAGCAGTTCTTC | CASRLDRLYNEQFF
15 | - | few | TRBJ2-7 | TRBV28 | TGTGCCAGCAGACATTCGACAGGTAGCTCCTACGAGCAGTACTTC | CASRHSTGSSYEQYF
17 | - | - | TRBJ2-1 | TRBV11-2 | TGTGCCAGCAGTCCCGCGGGGATCCGATTAACCTACAATGAGCAGTTCTTC | CASSPAGIRLTYNEQFF
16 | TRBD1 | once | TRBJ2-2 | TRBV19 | TGTGCCAGTAGGACTACAGGACAGGCAAACACCGGGGAGCTGTTTTTT | CASRTTGQANTGELFF
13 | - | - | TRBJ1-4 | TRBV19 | TGTGCCAGTAGCACGACCGTGGATGAAAAACTGTTTTTT | CASSTTVDEKLFF
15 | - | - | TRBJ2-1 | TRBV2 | TGTGCCAGCAGTGGTGACGGGAGCCGGTACAATGAGCAGTTCTTC | CASSGDGSRYNEQFF
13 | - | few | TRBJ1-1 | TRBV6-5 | TGTGCCAGCAGAAGGCAGGGGACTGCCGTGGCTTTCTTT | CASRRQGTAVAFF
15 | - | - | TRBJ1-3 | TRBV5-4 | TGTGCCAGCAGCACCGGGACGGTCTCTGGAAACACCATATATTTT | CASSTGTVSGNTIYF
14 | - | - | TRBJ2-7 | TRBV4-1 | TGCGCCAGCAGCCAAGCCCGGGACTTTGACGAGCAGTACTTC | CASSQARDFDEQYF
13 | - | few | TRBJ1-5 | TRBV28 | TGTGCCAGCGTACAGGGTGTGTGGCAGCCCCAGCATTTT | CASVQGVWQPQHF
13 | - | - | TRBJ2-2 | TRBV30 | TGTGCTAGGGGGGGCGTAGGGACCGGGGAGCTGTTTTTT | CARGGVGTGELFF
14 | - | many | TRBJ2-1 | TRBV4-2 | TGTGCCAGCAGCCAAGGCCAGGAAGTAAATGAGCAGTTCTTC | CASSQGQEVNEQFF
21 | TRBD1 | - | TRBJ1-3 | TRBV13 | TGTGCCAGCAGACCGACACTGGCCGGGGACAGGTCCTCAAGGGCTGGAAACACCATATATTTT | CASRPTLAGDRSSRAGNTIYF
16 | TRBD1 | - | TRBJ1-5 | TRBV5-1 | TGCGCCAGCAGCTTGGGGACAGGGGGCTCTATTCAGCCCCAGCATTTT | CASSLGTGGSIQPQHF
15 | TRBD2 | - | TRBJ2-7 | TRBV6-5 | TGTGCCAGCAGACCAAGTAGCGGGAGTCTAGACGAGCAGTACTTC | CASRPSSGSLDEQYF